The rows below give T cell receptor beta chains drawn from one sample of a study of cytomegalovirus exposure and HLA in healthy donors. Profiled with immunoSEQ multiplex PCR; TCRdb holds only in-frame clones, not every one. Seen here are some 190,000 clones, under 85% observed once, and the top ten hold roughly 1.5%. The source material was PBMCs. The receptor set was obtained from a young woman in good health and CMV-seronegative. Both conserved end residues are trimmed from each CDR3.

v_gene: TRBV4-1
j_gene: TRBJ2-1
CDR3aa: ASGLASYNEQF

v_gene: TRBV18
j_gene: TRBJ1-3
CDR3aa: ASSPRGQDPSGNTIY

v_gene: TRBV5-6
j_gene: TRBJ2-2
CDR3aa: ASSRGTGGWTGELF

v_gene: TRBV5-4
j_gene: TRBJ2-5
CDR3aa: ASSLAAGEETQY

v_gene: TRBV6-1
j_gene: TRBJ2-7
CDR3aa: ASSEASDSSYEQY

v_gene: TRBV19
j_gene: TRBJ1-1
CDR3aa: ASSIYMNTEAF

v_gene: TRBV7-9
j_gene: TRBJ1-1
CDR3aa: ASSRQGARTEAF

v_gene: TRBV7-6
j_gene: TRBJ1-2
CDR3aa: ASSLDARGGYT

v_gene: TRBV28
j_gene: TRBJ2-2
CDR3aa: ASSFFSWSSNTGELF

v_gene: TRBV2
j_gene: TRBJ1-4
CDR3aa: ASKEGRNEKLF

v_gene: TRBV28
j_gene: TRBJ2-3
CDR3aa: ASSSRDRPTDTQY

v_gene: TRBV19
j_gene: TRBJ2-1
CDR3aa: ASSDLTGGFYNEQF

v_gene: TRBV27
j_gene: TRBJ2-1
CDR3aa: ASSPLLDKSSYNEQF

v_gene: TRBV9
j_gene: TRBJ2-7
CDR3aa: ASSGGTGEAYEQY

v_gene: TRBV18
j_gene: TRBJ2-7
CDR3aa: ASSPGTGGQEQY

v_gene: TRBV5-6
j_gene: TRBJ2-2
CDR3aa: ASRDRGTGELF

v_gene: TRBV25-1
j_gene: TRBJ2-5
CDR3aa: ASSEWTGGETQY

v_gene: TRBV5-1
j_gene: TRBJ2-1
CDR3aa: ASSLEGQGANEQF

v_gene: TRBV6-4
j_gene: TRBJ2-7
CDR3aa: ASQYGDRAYEQY

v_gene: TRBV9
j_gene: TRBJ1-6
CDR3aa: ASSATGGPSPLH

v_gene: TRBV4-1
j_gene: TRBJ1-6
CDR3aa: ASSQESGANSPLH

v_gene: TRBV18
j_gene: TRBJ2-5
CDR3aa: ASSPTGPIGETQY

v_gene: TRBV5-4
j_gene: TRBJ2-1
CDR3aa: ASSLSLADSSYNEQF

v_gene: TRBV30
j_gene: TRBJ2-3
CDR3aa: AWSRTSGRDTQY

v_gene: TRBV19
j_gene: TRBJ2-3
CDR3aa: ASSNRGSVDTQY